Listed below are T cell receptor beta chains from one sample, sequenced in a study of vaccination and CD4 T cells after COVID-19. TCRdb reprocessed the PCR reads with MiXCR, giving one entry per CDR3 protein. The sample carries some 29,000 distinct CDR3 sequences, roughly 50% recorded once. Sequencing was performed on CD4+ T cells from blood, taken about 7 months after SARS-CoV-2 vaccination. The receptors derive from a human donor who had recovered from COVID-19. The CDR3 runs from the conserved cysteine through the conserved F or W. A D gene is named only where the DNA matches it firmly.

cdr3_length d_call v_call cdr3_aa
17 TRBD2 TRBV5-4 CASSFRIAGGVSDTQYF
15 TRBD2 TRBV7-8 CASEGLAGVTGELFF
14 NA TRBV20-1 CSASPGTPWNTIYF
14 TRBD1 TRBV19 CASIPNRGNQPQHF
15 NA TRBV24-1 CATSDPNVVTGELFF
14 NA TRBV5-1 CASSLGGQTDTQYF
19 TRBD1 TRBV6-5 CASSSPRTGVRAWTYEQYF
14 NA TRBV20-1 CSYQSQSSYNEQFF
13 NA TRBV28 CASSFMGENTIYF
11 NA TRBV6-1 CASSGPTWQYF
19 TRBD2 TRBV6-1 CASSEMRLAGGVGTDTQYF
13 NA TRBV7-8 CASSLTIVNEQFF
14 NA TRBV6-1 CASSKASSYNEQFF
14 TRBD1 TRBV27 CASSLGGGHTEAFF
12 NA TRBV20-1 CSAEVRGETQYF
11 NA TRBV20-1 CSGTRGYEQYF
15 TRBD1 TRBV6-2/TRBV6-3 CASSRPGQGKYGYTF
15 TRBD2 TRBV27 CASSLSPGLGLEQYF
15 NA TRBV6-1 CASRGSPISGQPQHF
13 NA TRBV25-1 CASKQGIGTEAFF
15 NA TRBV27 CASSLYQTSLDTQYF
14 NA TRBV19 CASSFKREGNEQFF
14 TRBD2 TRBV11-2 CASSTLAGPYEQYF
14 NA TRBV6-1 CASSHPDKVHEQFF
14 NA TRBV18 CASSPTGLEETQYF